Shown below are 30 T cell receptor beta chains from a single sample sequenced in a study of control samples from healthy donors and cancer patients. Only in-frame clones appear in the TCRdb table, and some are missing; sequencing was by immunoSEQ multiplex PCR. The table records 160,000 or so clones, approximately 96% of them present only once. Sequenced input: blood. The origin of the receptors is a woman aged 25 to 39 in good health.

This clone was counted a single time. The rearrangement joins TRBV15 to TRBJ2-5; unclear D gene. The V gene's germline CDR1 is LNHNV and CDR2 YYDKDF (reference sequence). V dropped 1 base and J dropped 1 base, with 4 bases sitting between them. This CDR3 is built from 13 residues. DNA for the CDR3: TGTGCCACCAGCAGAGGACTCCAAGAGACCCAGTACTTC. Amino acid sequence: CATSRGLQETQYF. The full variable domain, in which reference TRBV15 and TRBJ2-5 provide the parts outside the CDR3, is DAMVIQNPRYQVTQFGKPVTLSCSQTLNHNVMYWYQQKSSQAPKLLFHYYDKDFNNEADTPDNFQSRRPNTSFCFLDIRSPGLGDTAMYLCATSRGLQETQYFGPGTRLLVL.

The chain employs TRBV11-3 and TRBJ1-1, with D hard to call. The germline V gene encodes CDR1 SGHNT and CDR2 YENEEA. The CDR3 consists of 12 residues. Between the trimmed V and J ends, which lost 1 base and 6 bases, there was a span of 6 bases. The DNA for the CDR3 is TGTGCCAGCAGCTTAGGGGCGTCTGAAGCTTTCTTT. The encoded protein is CASSLGASEAFF. The variable domain in full, with the rest retrieved from reference TRBV11-3 and TRBJ1-1, is EAGVVQSPRYKIIEKKQPVAFWCNPISGHNTLYWYLQNLGQGPELLIRYENEEAVDDSQLPKDRFSAERLKGVDSTLKIQPAELGDSAVYLCASSLGASEAFFGQGTRLTVV.

The chain uses TRBV4-1 and TRBJ2-3, with D maybe TRBD2 (5 bases). The CDR3 runs to 16 residues. Germline CDR1 and CDR2: MGHRA and YSYEKL. V lost 1 base to trimming and J lost 5 bases, with 16 bases between them. CDR3 sequence reads: CASSQAPTWTQDTQYF. For the CDR3, the DNA is TGCGCCAGCAGCCAAGCCCCGACTTGGACTCAAGATACGCAGTATTTT.

The rearrangement uses TRBV9 and TRBJ2-1; D is unclear. This CDR3 comprises 14 residues. Germline CDR1 reads SGDLS; CDR2 reads YYNGEE. The V end was cut by 2 bases, the J end by 2 bases, with 8 bases between. The CDR3 DNA follows: TGTGCCAGCAGCGTGGGAACAACCTACAATGAGCAGTTCTTC. Amino acid sequence: CASSVGTTYNEQFF.

The V call is TRBV5-1, the J call TRBJ1-1; the match to TRBD1 covers 8 bases. The CDR3 runs to 14 residues. Germline V gene data show CDR1 as SGHRS and CDR2 as YFSETQ. The junction had 1 base not matched to a gene; V was cut back by 2 bases and J by 1 base. This CDR3 is CASSFGQGNTEAFF. As DNA, the CDR3 is TGCGCCAGCAGCTTTGGACAGGGGAACACTGAAGCTTTCTTT.

The V call is TRBV28, the J call TRBJ2-1; 7 nucleotides agree with TRBD2. The junction had 5 bases not matched to a gene; V was cut back by 3 bases and J by 6 bases. The CDR3 runs to 14 residues. Germline assignment: CDR1 MDHEN and CDR2 SYDVKM. The CDR3 loop reads CASSFGLAANEQFF. CDR3 nucleotide sequence: TGTGCCAGCAGTTTCGGGCTAGCGGCCAATGAGCAGTTCTTC.

The rearrangement links TRBV5-6 to TRBJ2-5; 7 bases line up with TRBD1. CDR1 SGHDT and CDR2 YYEEEE come from the germline V gene. The CDR3 is made up of 16 amino acids. V shed 0 bases, J shed 2 bases, and the junction held 7 bases outside the gene matches. The CDR3 sequence: CASSLALGQKQETQYF. DNA for the CDR3: TGTGCCAGCAGCTTGGCCTTGGGACAGAAACAAGAGACCCAGTACTTC.

The chain couples TRBV30 to TRBJ1-1, with D possibly matching TRBD1 (5 bases). The CDR3 is 11 amino acids. Germline-derived CDR1 and CDR2 are GTSNPN and SVGIG (reference sequence). V was cut by 5 bases and J by 5 bases, with 9 bases left in between. The CDR3 DNA sequence: TGTGCCTGGGGAGGGACGACTGAAGCTTTCTTT. It yields the protein CAWGGTTEAFF. The full variable domain, completed using reference TRBV30 and TRBJ1-1, is SQTIHQWPATLVQPVGSPLSLECTVEGTSNPNLYWYRQAAGRGLQLLFYSVGIGQISSEVPQNLSASRPQDRQFILSSKKLLLSDSGFYLCAWGGTTEAFFGQGTRLTVV.

This rearrangement joins TRBV19 to TRBJ1-1; D uncertain. Germline V gene lookup returns CDR1 LNHDA and CDR2 SQIVND (reference sequence). V lost 6 bases to trimming and J lost 1 base, with 12 bases between them. This CDR3 contains 14 residues. The CDR3 sequence is CASSNLLGNTEAFF. In nucleotides, the CDR3 is TGTGCCAGTAGCAACCTTTTGGGGAACACTGAAGCTTTCTTT.

The chain links TRBV19 to TRBJ1-5, with TRBD1 identical over 8 bases. Germline CDR1 and CDR2: LNHDA and SQIVND (reference sequence). This CDR3 spans 14 amino acids. J gave up 7 bases and V 5 bases, and 7 bases lay outside the gene matches. CDR3 loop: CASSRDRGDQPQHF. Written as DNA, the CDR3 is TGTGCCAGTAGTCGCGACAGGGGTGACCAGCCCCAGCATTTT.

CDR3 bases: TGTGCCAGCAGCGGCACGGGACATACGACTAGCACAGATACGCAGTATTTT. This codes for CASSGTGHTTSTDTQYF. The rearrangement joins TRBV9 to TRBJ2-3; TRBD1 might be the D (6 bases). Trimming removed 3 bases at V and 0 bases at J, with 17 bases between. CDR3 length equals 17 residues. Germline CDR1 reads SGDLS; CDR2 reads YYNGEE.

The chain has TRBV14 and TRBJ2-1, with 9 bases matching TRBD1. This CDR3 region has 18 residues. Germline values: CDR1 SGHDN, CDR2 FVKESK. J was trimmed by 6 bases and V by 0 bases; bases with no gene match: 12. CDR3 region: CASSQDVTDRGRSNEQFF. CDR3 nucleotides: TGTGCCAGCAGCCAAGACGTGACGGACAGGGGTAGGTCCAATGAGCAGTTCTTC.

This sequence joins TRBV5-1 and TRBJ2-1, with D possibly TRBD1 on 6 matching bases. CDR1 SGHRS and CDR2 YFSETQ come from the germline V gene. V lost 4 bases and J lost 0, with 14 bases in between. The CDR3 length is 16 residues. The chain's CDR3 is CASSERQASSYNEQFF. Here the CDR3 DNA reads TGCGCCAGCAGCGAGAGACAGGCTAGCTCCTACAATGAGCAGTTCTTC.

The chain couples TRBV2 to TRBJ1-5, with TRBD1 as a possible D gene (5 bases). The length of the CDR3 is 17 residues. V lost 6 bases and J lost 0, with 18 bases in between. The germline V gene has CDR1 SNHLY and CDR2 FYNNEI. CDR3 coding DNA: TGTGCCAGCAGGAGGGGAAGGATTTTACATAGCAATCAGCCCCAGCATTTT. This codes for CASRRGRILHSNQPQHF.

The chain links TRBV6-5 to TRBJ2-7; perhaps TRBD2 as D (6 bases). The length of the CDR3 is 11 residues. CDR1 and CDR2 from the germline V gene are MNHEY and SVGAGI. Trimming removed 8 bases at V and 6 bases at J, with 11 bases between. The CDR3 protein is CASRGLLEQYF. The CDR3 DNA reads TGTGCCAGCCGCGGACTACTCGAGCAGTACTTC.

V gene TRBV27 combines with J gene TRBJ2-6; a weak D match, TRBD1 (6 bases). The CDR3 is 20 amino acids. Germline CDR1 is MNHEY and CDR2 is SMNVEV (reference sequence). Trimming stripped 1 base from V and 0 bases from J, with 19 bases between. CDR3 amino acids: CASSLWAGDTLSSGANVLTF. CDR3 nucleotide sequence: TGTGCCAGCAGTTTATGGGCAGGGGATACCCTTTCCTCTGGGGCCAACGTCCTGACTTTC.

The chain uses TRBV7-3 and TRBJ2-1; 9 positions match TRBD2. Germline CDR1 is SGHTA and CDR2 is FQGTGA. J lost 1 base, V lost 5 bases, and 9 bases had no gene match. CDR3 length: 17 amino acids. In nucleotides, the CDR3 is TGTGCCAGCAGCCATAACTTTAGCGGGAGATCCTACAATGAGCAGTTCTTC. Its translation: CASSHNFSGRSYNEQFF.

The chain employs TRBV15 and TRBJ2-2; no clear D gene. The CDR3 has 14 residues. Trimming pared 1 base from V and 3 bases from J, leaving 6 bases between. Germline V gives CDR1 LNHNV, CDR2 YYDKDF (reference sequence). The CDR3 region is CATSRGPYTGELFF. The DNA of the CDR3 is TGTGCCACCAGCAGAGGCCCGTACACCGGGGAGCTGTTTTTT.

The chain employs TRBV2 and TRBJ2-4; D unresolved. V shed 4 bases and J shed 6 bases, with 13 bases lying between them. The CDR3 contains 14 residues. Germline lookup yields CDR1 SNHLY and CDR2 FYNNEI. Here the CDR3 reads CASSALQILNIQYF. The CDR3 nucleotides read TGTGCCAGCAGTGCCCTACAGATCTTAAACATTCAGTACTTC.

The CDR3 protein is CASSQVGLMSYEQYF. CDR3 DNA: TGTGCCAGCAGCCAAGTCGGTCTTATGAGCTACGAGCAGTACTTC. The rearrangement uses TRBV14 and TRBJ2-7; no firm D call. The CDR3 is 15 amino acids. The V gene's germline CDR1 is SGHDN and CDR2 FVKESK. Trimming stripped 1 base from V and 3 bases from J, with 13 bases between.

The rearrangement uses TRBV5-8 and TRBJ1-6; 7 bases align to TRBD1. The CDR3 covers 18 residues. The ends lost 0 bases at V and 4 bases at J; junction bases unmatched: 10. Germline CDR1 reads SGHTS; CDR2 reads YDEGEE. Written as DNA, the CDR3 is TGTGCCAGCAGCTTGGGGACGTACCGGGACAGATATAATTCACCCCTCCACTTT. Translation gives CASSLGTYRDRYNSPLHF.

The chain couples TRBV4-2 to TRBJ2-3; 9 bases match TRBD2. Germline CDR1 LGHNA, CDR2 YNFKEQ. The length of the CDR3 is 18 residues. The junction had 9 bases not matched to a gene; V was cut back by 0 bases and J by 2 bases. The CDR3 nucleotides are TGTGCCAGCAGCCAAGAGAGTCCCGCGGGAGGGCCCACAGATACGCAGTATTTT. It codes for CASSQESPAGGPTDTQYF.

For this clone: Within the sample, other DNA sequences also encode this same CDR3. This rearrangement joins TRBV28 to TRBJ1-1; TRBD1 matches at 7 bases. Germline CDR1 reads MDHEN; CDR2 reads SYDVKM. V trimming: 5 bases; J trimming: 2 bases; junction bases outside the gene matches: 5. The CDR3 has 14 amino acids. The CDR3 protein is CASSLGTVNTEAFF. The CDR3 DNA reads as TGTGCCAGCAGTCTCGGGACAGTTAACACTGAAGCTTTCTTT.

V and J are TRBV27 and TRBJ2-1, with 7 positions matching TRBD2. V gave up 2 bases and J gave up 6 bases; unmatched junction bases: 7. The V gene's germline CDR1 is MNHEY and CDR2 SMNVEV (reference sequence). The CDR3 is 15 residues long. Here the CDR3 DNA reads TGTGCCAGCAGTTTAGCGGGAGCGTTAGGCAATGAGCAGTTCTTC. Its protein is CASSLAGALGNEQFF.

The V gene is TRBV11-2, the J gene TRBJ2-7, with a tentative D call TRBD2 (6 bases). In germline, CDR1 is SGHAT, CDR2 FQNNGV. The CDR3 spans 14 residues. The ends were cut back, 5 bases at V and 1 base at J, with 12 bases in the middle. CDR3 protein: CASSVPGLSYEQYF. CDR3 DNA sequence: TGTGCCAGCAGCGTGCCGGGACTTTCCTACGAGCAGTACTTC.

The chain is built from TRBV19 and TRBJ2-5; D not resolved. CDR1 LNHDA and CDR2 SQIVND come from the germline V gene (reference sequence). Trimming pared 3 bases from V and 4 bases from J, leaving 15 bases between. The CDR3 has 15 residues. Here the CDR3 DNA reads TGTGCCAGTAGTATTGGCCCAGTGGGTACAGAGACCCAGTACTTC. Its protein product is CASSIGPVGTETQYF.

The chain's CDR3 is CASSQGVYQPQHF. CDR3 DNA: TGTGCCAGCAGCCAAGGGGTATACCAGCCCCAGCATTTT. V usage is TRBV3-1 (or the pseudogene TRBV3-2) and J usage is TRBJ1-5; D gene uncertain. Per germline, CDR1 LGHDT and CDR2 YNNKEL (reference sequence). The length of the CDR3 is 13 residues. The ends were cut back, 1 base at V and 7 bases at J, with 8 bases in the middle.

The V and J genes are TRBV30 and TRBJ2-1; the D gene is possibly TRBD2 (6 bases). Germline CDR1 is GTSNPN and CDR2 is SVGIG (reference sequence). V lost 0 bases, J lost 8 bases, and 23 bases lay in between. This CDR3 contains 17 residues. The CDR3 region has the DNA TGTGCCTGGAGTGTACGAGTCTACCGGGACTGGGGTCATGAGCAGTTCTTC. Translation: CAWSVRVYRDWGHEQFF.

The chain couples TRBV15 to TRBJ1-1; D unclear. The CDR3 covers 13 residues. Germline V gene data show CDR1 as LNHNV and CDR2 as YYDKDF (reference sequence). Trimming stripped 1 base from V and 1 base from J, with 4 bases between. CDR3 coding DNA: TGTGCCACCAGCAGAGCCAAGAACACTGAAGCTTTCTTT. Translating it yields CATSRAKNTEAFF.

This sequence joins TRBV9 and TRBJ2-1, with TRBD2 identical over 15 bases. The germline gives CDR1 SGDLS, CDR2 YYNGEE. This CDR3 contains 18 residues. Trimming removed 4 bases from V and 2 bases from J; junction bases left unmatched: 7. CDR3 sequence reads: CASSPRTSGGAAYNEQFF. The CDR3, as DNA: TGTGCCAGCAGCCCCAGGACTAGCGGGGGGGCCGCCTACAATGAGCAGTTCTTC.